Listed here are 18 T cell receptor beta chains from one sample, sequenced in a study of Graves' ophthalmopathy and Graves' hyperthyroidism. RNA transcripts yielded amplified TCR beta CDR3 regions. The first-round RT-PCR employed HTBI primers together with the Qiagen OneStep RT-PCR kit. A multiplex PCR was then performed as the second round. TCRdb independently ran MiXCR on the multiplex PCR reads; one entry per CDR3 protein. Seen here are around 590,000 distinct CDR3 sequences, about 40% observed once, and the top ten hold 3.5% to 4.5%. The sequencing input was peripheral blood or thyroid tissue (not recorded which). These receptor sequences come from an adult man with Graves' hyperthyroidism.

With regard to this clonotype: As the CDR3 is not closed by the conserved phenylalanine or tryptophan, this likely results from a read error. The limits of the CDR3 on the DNA are not certain, so only TCRdb's listed CDR3 is given. The chain is built from TRBV2 and TRBJ2-7; the table gives TRBD2 as D, unverified against the DNA. The CDR3 contains 11 residues when both ends are counted. Germline V CDR1 and CDR2: SNHLY, FYNNEI. CDR3 sequence: CASRRTSGKAI.

Here the CDR3 DNA reads TGTGCCAGCAGCACACAGGGGGCGCTTGGAAACACCATATATTTT. It translates to CASSTQGALGNTIYF. J is TRBJ1-3 and V is TRBV7-9, with 9 bases matching TRBD1. Germline trimming cut 5 bases from V and 3 bases from J; bases unmatched to any gene: 5. Germline values: CDR1 SEHNR, CDR2 FQNEAQ (reference sequence). The CDR3 spans 15 residues.

This chain uses TRBV12-3 or TRBV12-4 with TRBJ2-7; perhaps TRBD2 as D (6 bases). The J call could be wrong; TRBJ2-1 is a better fit for the DNA end. The CDR3 runs 14 residues. The CDR3 region has the DNA TGTGCCAGCAGTTCCAGGAGGGTTAGCAATGAGCAGTTCTTC. Amino acids: CASSSRRVSNEQFF.

This clonotype was observed many times. The CDR3 DNA follows: TGTGCCATCAGGGAGGCAAGCTACGAGCAGTACTTC. It is translated as CAIREASYEQYF. The chain couples TRBV10-3 to TRBJ2-7; D possibly corresponds to TRBD2 (5 bases). The CDR3 totals 12 residues. The germline V gene encodes CDR1 ENHRY and CDR2 SYGVKD. Trimming removed 6 bases at V and 3 bases at J, with 9 bases between.

This clonotype has at least ten counts. Here the CDR3 DNA reads TGTGCCAGCAGCAAAGCGGGGAGTAGGGCTAACTATGGCTACACCTTC. As protein: CASSKAGSRANYGYTF. The chain links TRBV5-5 to TRBJ1-2; D unclear. Germline V gives CDR1 SGHKS, CDR2 YYEKEE (reference sequence). The CDR3 covers 16 residues. V was cut by 4 bases and J by 0 bases, with 16 bases left in between.

Comment on this clonotype: The DNA is omitted, as the CDR3 cannot be located on it reliably, and the CDR3 follows TCRdb's listing. The CDR3 reads CACSVDIGTEAFF. The chain carries TRBV7-2 and TRBJ1-1. Germline V gene data show CDR1 as SGHTA and CDR2 as FQGNSA. The length of the CDR3 is 13 amino acids, counting both ends.

This clonotype was recorded a few times. This rearrangement joins TRBV7-2 to TRBJ2-3, with D perhaps matching TRBD2 (6 bases). V was pared by 5 bases and J by 2 bases, with 11 bases between. Germline-derived CDR1 and CDR2 are SGHTA and FQGNSA. The CDR3 loop spans 14 amino acids. In DNA form, the CDR3 reads TGTGCCAGCAGCCTCGGGGACTCCACAGATACGCAGTATTTT. It codes for CASSLGDSTDTQYF.

Remarks on this clonotype: Germline and junction disagree at one end, which may indicate a read error. CDR3 region: CASSPEDSEQYF. The CDR3 DNA reads as TGCGCCAGCAGCCCAGAGGACAGCGAGCAGTACTTC. The rearrangement joins TRBV7-3 to TRBJ2-7; TRBD1 is a possible D gene (6 bases). CDR1 is SGHTA, CDR2 FQGTGA, per germline. The CDR3 runs 12 residues.

This clonotype was recorded many times. The chain couples TRBV7-2 to TRBJ1-3, with D possibly TRBD1 on 5 matching bases. The CDR3 loop spans 15 amino acids. Germline V gene data show CDR1 as SGHTA and CDR2 as FQGNSA. V dropped 1 base and J dropped 0 bases, with 7 bases sitting between them. In DNA, the CDR3 is TGTGCCAGCAGCTTAGGGGGCTCCTCTGGAAACACCATATATTTT. Translation: CASSLGGSSGNTIYF.

The chain is built from TRBV2 and TRBJ1-5, with D possibly matching TRBD1 (5 bases). Germline values: CDR1 SNHLY, CDR2 FYNNEI. The length of the CDR3 is 14 residues. The V gene lost 2 bases and the J gene lost 5 bases, with 10 bases spanning the gap. CDR3 loop: CASSERTGDQPQHF. The DNA of the CDR3 is TGTGCCAGCAGTGAACGGACGGGGGATCAGCCCCAGCATTTT.

This clonotype was recorded only once. CDR3 protein: CASSIAGRRGVYGYTF. Here the CDR3 DNA reads TGTGCCAGTAGTATAGCGGGGCGGCGTGGGGTATATGGCTACACCTTC. The chain has TRBV19 and TRBJ1-2; weak D call: TRBD1 (5 bases). V was cut by 1 base and J by 5 bases, with 17 bases left in between. This CDR3 is built from 16 residues. Germline V CDR1 and CDR2: LNHDA, SQIVND (reference sequence).

The V and J genes are TRBV25-1 and TRBJ2-2; tentative D call: TRBD1 (6 bases). Per the germline V gene, CDR1 is MGHDK and CDR2 is SYGVNS. The V and J ends lost 3 bases and 4 bases respectively, with 12 bases between them. The CDR3 has 15 amino acids. This CDR3 reads CASSDRGQSTGELFF. CDR3 nucleotides: TGTGCCAGCAGTGACCGCGGACAGTCCACCGGGGAGCTGTTTTTT. The variable domain in full, with the rest retrieved from reference TRBV25-1 and TRBJ2-2, is EADIYQTPRYLVIGTGKKITLECSQTMGHDKMYWYQQDPGMELHLIHYSYGVNSTEKGDLSSESTVSRIRTEHFPLTLESARPSHTSQYLCASSDRGQSTGELFFGEGSRLTVL.

Concerning this clonotype: Germline is not matched at one junction end, which may reflect a read error. J is TRBJ1-6 and V is TRBV3-1, with D unresolved. The CDR3 has 16 residues. Germline values: CDR1 LGHDT, CDR2 YNNKEL (reference sequence). The CDR3: CASSNFFRAPNSSLHF. In nucleotides, the CDR3 is TGTGCCAGCAGCAACTTTTTCCGGGCCCCGAATTCATCCCTCCACTTT.

This clonotype was seen a handful of times. The chain carries TRBV5-1 and TRBJ1-3; possible D gene TRBD1, 5 bases. The germline V and J ends were trimmed by 4 bases and 0 bases, with 17 bases remaining between them. Germline CDR1 is SGHRS and CDR2 is YFSETQ. The CDR3 totals 17 residues. The CDR3 nucleotides are TGCGCCAGCAGCCTCGTAGGGGCAGGAAACTCTGGAAACACCATATATTTT. This gives the protein CASSLVGAGNSGNTIYF.

The table lists this clonotype with a few counts. The chain joins TRBV29-1 to TRBJ2-3, with 7 bases identical to TRBD1. The CDR3 length is 10 residues. CDR1 is SQVTM and CDR2 is ANQGSEA in the germline V gene. J gave up 11 bases and V 7 bases, and 6 bases lay outside the gene matches. The CDR3 coding sequence is TGCAGCGGTCAACAGGGGAGGCAGTATTTT. As protein: CSGQQGRQYF.

This chain uses TRBV11-3 with TRBJ2-2; D perhaps matches TRBD1 (5 bases). V dropped 6 bases and J dropped 8 bases, with 10 bases sitting between them. Germline CDR1 reads SGHNT; CDR2 reads YENEEA. The CDR3 is made up of 12 amino acids. The CDR3 spells CASSTRQGELFF. Written as DNA, the CDR3 is TGTGCCAGCAGTACAAGACAGGGGGAGCTGTTTTTT. Using reference TRBV11-3 and TRBJ2-2 for the parts outside the CDR3, the full variable domain is EAGVVQSPRYKIIEKKQPVAFWCNPISGHNTLYWYLQNLGQGPELLIRYENEEAVDDSQLPKDRFSAERLKGVDSTLKIQPAELGDSAVYLCASSTRQGELFFGEGSRLTVL.

About this clonotype itself: The conserved phenylalanine or tryptophan normally closing the CDR3 is absent here, so this likely arose from a read error. The DNA is omitted, as the CDR3 cannot be located on it reliably, and the CDR3 follows TCRdb's listing. The rearrangement links TRBV15 to TRBJ2-6. The CDR3 spans 8 amino acids, including both terminal residues. Germline CDR1 LNHNV, CDR2 YYDKDF (reference sequence). The CDR3 sequence: CATSREIL.

The chain uses TRBV5-4 and TRBJ2-7; D perhaps matches TRBD2 (6 bases). V dropped 2 bases and J dropped 3 bases, with 9 bases sitting between them. The length of the CDR3 is 13 residues. Germline CDR1 is SGHNT and CDR2 is YYREEE (reference sequence). In DNA, the CDR3 is TGTGCCAGCAGCTTCCCGGGGGACTACGAGCAGTACTTC. This encodes CASSFPGDYEQYF.